This passage covers 8 T cell receptor beta chains from one sample sequenced in a study of T cells in Graves' hyperthyroidism and ophthalmopathy. There were TCR beta CDR3 regions amplified from RNA transcripts. RT-PCR in the first round (using the HTBI primer set) targeted the TCR CDR3. Each CDR3 protein is one row after TCRdb ran MiXCR on the multiplex PCR reads. The sample has about 620,000 distinct CDR3 sequences; roughly 16% are singletons. What was sequenced was blood. The receptor set was obtained from a woman aged 25 to 45 with Graves' hyperthyroidism.

This clonotype has at least ten counts. The rearrangement uses TRBV7-2 and TRBJ2-3, with 8 bases that match TRBD1. This CDR3 spans 14 amino acids. Looked up from germline, CDR1 is SGHTA and CDR2 is FQGNSA. The junction had 5 bases not matched to a gene; V was cut back by 7 bases and J by 2 bases. The DNA of the CDR3 is TGTGCCAGCAAAGGGACAGGAAACACAGATACGCAGTATTTT. It yields the protein CASKGTGNTDTQYF.

This clonotype has a handful of counts. This chain links TRBV5-1 with TRBJ1-6; D is undetermined. The CDR3 runs to 13 residues. V shed 0 bases and J shed 9 bases, with 7 bases lying between them. Germline V gene lookup returns CDR1 SGHRS and CDR2 YFSETQ. CDR3 protein: CASSLEAGSPLHF. DNA for the CDR3: TGCGCCAGCAGCTTGGAAGCAGGTTCACCCCTCCACTTT.

The chain carries TRBV14 and TRBJ2-1; D not certain. Germline lookup yields CDR1 SGHDN and CDR2 FVKESK. The CDR3 extends over 16 amino acids. The V end lost 0 bases, the J end lost 0 bases, and 9 bases lay between the germline ends. The CDR3, as DNA: TGTGCCAGCAGCCAAGAGATCAGGTCCTCCTACAATGAGCAGTTCTTC. Amino acid sequence: CASSQEIRSSYNEQFF.

The rearrangement links TRBV29-1 to TRBJ1-2, with 9 bases identical to TRBD1. The CDR3 runs to 12 residues. The germline CDR1 and CDR2 sequences are SQVTM and ANQGSEA. V lost 6 bases to trimming and J lost 5 bases; unmatched junction nucleotides: 4. Here the CDR3 reads CSVPTGGYGYTF. The DNA for the CDR3 is TGCAGCGTCCCGACAGGGGGGTATGGCTACACCTTC.

This clonotype was seen a handful of times. The chain carries TRBV4-1 and TRBJ2-1; 7 bases align to TRBD2. CDR3 size: 14 residues. Per germline, CDR1 MGHRA and CDR2 YSYEKL. J was trimmed by 5 bases and V by 8 bases; bases with no gene match: 9. In DNA, the CDR3 is TGCGCCAGCTCGTCGGCGGGAGCTAACAATGAGCAGTTCTTC. Its protein is CASSSAGANNEQFF.

This clonotype was observed many times. The rearrangement uses TRBV7-2 and TRBJ1-1; 9 nucleotides agree with TRBD1. The CDR3 sequence is 16 residues long. V dropped 5 bases and J dropped 1; count of bases not matched to a gene: 8. CDR1 is SGHTA, CDR2 FQGNSA, per germline. Here the CDR3 reads CASSRNRQGGNTEAFF. In DNA, the CDR3 is TGTGCCAGCAGCAGAAACCGACAGGGGGGGAACACTGAAGCTTTCTTT.

In this sample, this clonotype turned up a few times. This rearrangement joins TRBV7-2 to TRBJ2-7; D is possibly TRBD1 (6 bases). Germline V gene lookup returns CDR1 SGHTA and CDR2 FQGNSA. This CDR3 spans 14 amino acids. V gave up 5 bases and J gave up 3 bases, with 14 bases separating them. CDR3 loop: CASSIPGHYYEQYF. The CDR3 coding sequence is TGTGCCAGCAGCATACCGGGACATTACTACGAGCAGTACTTC.

This clonotype has more than one count but fewer than ten. The CDR3 protein is CATSRDRSYGYTF. The CDR3 nucleotides are TGTGCCACCAGCAGAGATAGGTCCTATGGCTACACCTTC. The chain has TRBV15 and TRBJ1-2; D not resolved. CDR1 is LNHNV, CDR2 YYDKDF, per germline (reference sequence). This CDR3 has 13 amino acids. Trimming removed 0 bases from V and 4 bases from J, with 6 bases in between. The full variable domain, rest sourced from reference TRBV15 and TRBJ1-2, is DAMVIQNPRYQVTQFGKPVTLSCSQTLNHNVMYWYQQKSSQAPKLLFHYYDKDFNNEADTPDNFQSRRPNTSFCFLDIRSPGLGDTAMYLCATSRDRSYGYTFGSGTRLTVV.